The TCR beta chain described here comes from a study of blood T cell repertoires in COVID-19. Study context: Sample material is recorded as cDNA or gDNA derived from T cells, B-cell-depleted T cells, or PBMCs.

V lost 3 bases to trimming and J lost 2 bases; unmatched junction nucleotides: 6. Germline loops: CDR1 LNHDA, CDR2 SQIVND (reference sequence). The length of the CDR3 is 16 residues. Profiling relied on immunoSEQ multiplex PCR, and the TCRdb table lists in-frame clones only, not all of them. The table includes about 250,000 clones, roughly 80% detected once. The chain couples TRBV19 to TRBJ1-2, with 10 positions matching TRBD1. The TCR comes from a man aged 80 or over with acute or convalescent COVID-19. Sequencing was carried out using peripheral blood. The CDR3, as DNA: TGTGCCAGTAGTATTCCGGGACAGGGGATAAACTATGGCTACACCTTC. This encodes CASSIPGQGINYGYTF.